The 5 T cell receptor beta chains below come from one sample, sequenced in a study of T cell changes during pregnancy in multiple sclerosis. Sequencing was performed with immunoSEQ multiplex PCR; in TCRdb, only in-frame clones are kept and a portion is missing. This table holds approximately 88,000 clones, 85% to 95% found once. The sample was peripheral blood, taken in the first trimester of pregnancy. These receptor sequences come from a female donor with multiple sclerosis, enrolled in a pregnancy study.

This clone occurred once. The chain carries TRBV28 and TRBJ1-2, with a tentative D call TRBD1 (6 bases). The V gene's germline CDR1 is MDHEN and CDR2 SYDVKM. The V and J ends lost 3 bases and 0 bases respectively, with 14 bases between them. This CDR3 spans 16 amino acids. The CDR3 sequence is CASSFVGRTANYGYTF. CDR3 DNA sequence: TGTGCCAGCAGTTTCGTGGGGCGGACAGCTAACTATGGCTACACCTTC.

The CDR3: CAWSVRTGAGNEQFF. The CDR3 region has the DNA TGTGCCTGGAGTGTACGCACAGGGGCGGGTAATGAGCAGTTCTTC. The chain has TRBV30 and TRBJ2-1, with 7 bases matching TRBD1. J gave up 7 bases and V 0 bases, and 9 bases lay outside the gene matches. Germline V lookup: CDR1 GTSNPN, CDR2 SVGIG (reference sequence). The CDR3 has 15 amino acids. Supplemented by reference TRBV30 and TRBJ2-1, the full variable domain reads SQTIHQWPATLVQPVGSPLSLECTVEGTSNPNLYWYRQAAGRGLQLLFYSVGIGQISSEVPQNLSASRPQDRQFILSSKKLLLSDSGFYLCAWSVRTGAGNEQFFGPGTRLTVL.

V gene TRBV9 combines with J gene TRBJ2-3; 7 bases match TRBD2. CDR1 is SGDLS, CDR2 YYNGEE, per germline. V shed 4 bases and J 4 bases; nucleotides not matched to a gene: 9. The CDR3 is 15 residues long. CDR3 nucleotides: TGTGCCAGCAGCCCCCGGGGGGATCGCGCAGATACGCAGTATTTT. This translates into CASSPRGDRADTQYF.

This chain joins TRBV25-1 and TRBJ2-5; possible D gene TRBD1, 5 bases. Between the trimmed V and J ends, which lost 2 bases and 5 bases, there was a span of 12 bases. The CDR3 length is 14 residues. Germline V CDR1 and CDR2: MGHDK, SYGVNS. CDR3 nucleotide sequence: TGTGCCAGCAGTGAAAACAGGCCTGGCGAGACCCAGTACTTC. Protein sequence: CASSENRPGETQYF. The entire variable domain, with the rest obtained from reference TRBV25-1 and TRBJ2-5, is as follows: EADIYQTPRYLVIGTGKKITLECSQTMGHDKMYWYQQDPGMELHLIHYSYGVNSTEKGDLSSESTVSRIRTEHFPLTLESARPSHTSQYLCASSENRPGETQYFGPGTRLLVL.

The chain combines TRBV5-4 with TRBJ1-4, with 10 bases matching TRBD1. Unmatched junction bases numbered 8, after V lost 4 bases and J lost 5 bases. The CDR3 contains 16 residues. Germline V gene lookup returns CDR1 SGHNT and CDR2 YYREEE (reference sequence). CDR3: CASSTRQGARNEKLFF. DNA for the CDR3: TGTGCCAGCAGCACACGACAGGGGGCTAGGAATGAAAAACTGTTTTTT.